Shown below are 2 T cell receptor beta chains from a single sample sequenced in a study of MAIT cells during Salmonella Paratyphi A infection. MiXCR, run by TCRdb on the 5' RACE reads, gives a single entry per CDR3 protein. Here the sample spans roughly 1,000 distinct CDR3 sequences, about 53% being singletons. The time point is: mid-infection, around enteric fever diagnosis. The MAIT cell gate was Valpha7.2+ CD161+ T cells, sorted by flow cytometry. The study, taken as a whole, reports: Oligoclonal MAIT cells preferred TRBV20 and TRBV6, with usage seemingly unaffected by infection.

Antigens for these TCRs are unknown. The specimen was MAIT cells from blood, collected at the middle sampling point of the challenge study. Receptor source: a person between 18 and 75 years old who was deliberately infected with Salmonella Paratyphi A in a paratyphoid fever challenge study.

The V and J genes are TRBV4-3 and TRBJ2-2, with D perhaps matching TRBD1 (5 bases). V was clipped by 4 bases and J by 3 bases, with 9 bases between them. In germline, CDR1 is LGHNA, CDR2 YSLEER. CDR3 length equals 14 residues. The CDR3 is CASSPQGDTGELFF. Here the CDR3 DNA reads TGCGCCAGCAGCCCCCAAGGGGACACCGGGGAGCTGTTTTTT.

The rearrangement joins TRBV20-1 to TRBJ1-5; 8 nucleotides match TRBD1. J lost 2 bases, V lost 4 bases, and 4 bases had no gene match. From germline, CDR1 is DFQATT and CDR2 SNEGSKA (reference sequence). There are 14 residues in the CDR3. The CDR3 nucleotides are TGCAGTGCTATAGGACAGGGAGGCAATCAGCCCCAGCATTTT. Encoded protein: CSAIGQGGNQPQHF.